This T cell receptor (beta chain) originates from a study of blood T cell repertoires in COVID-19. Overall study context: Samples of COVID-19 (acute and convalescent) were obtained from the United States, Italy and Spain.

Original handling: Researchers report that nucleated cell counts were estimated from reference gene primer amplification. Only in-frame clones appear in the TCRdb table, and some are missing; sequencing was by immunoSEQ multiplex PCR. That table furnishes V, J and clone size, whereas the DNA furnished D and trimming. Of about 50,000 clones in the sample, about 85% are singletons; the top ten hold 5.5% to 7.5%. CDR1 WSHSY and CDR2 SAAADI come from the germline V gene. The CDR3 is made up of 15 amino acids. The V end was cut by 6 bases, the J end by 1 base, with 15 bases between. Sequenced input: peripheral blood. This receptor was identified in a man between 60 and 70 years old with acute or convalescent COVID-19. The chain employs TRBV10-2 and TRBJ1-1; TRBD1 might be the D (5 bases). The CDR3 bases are TGCGCCAGCAGGAGCCCGGGAGGGACGAACACTGAAGCTTTCTTT. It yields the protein CASRSPGGTNTEAFF.